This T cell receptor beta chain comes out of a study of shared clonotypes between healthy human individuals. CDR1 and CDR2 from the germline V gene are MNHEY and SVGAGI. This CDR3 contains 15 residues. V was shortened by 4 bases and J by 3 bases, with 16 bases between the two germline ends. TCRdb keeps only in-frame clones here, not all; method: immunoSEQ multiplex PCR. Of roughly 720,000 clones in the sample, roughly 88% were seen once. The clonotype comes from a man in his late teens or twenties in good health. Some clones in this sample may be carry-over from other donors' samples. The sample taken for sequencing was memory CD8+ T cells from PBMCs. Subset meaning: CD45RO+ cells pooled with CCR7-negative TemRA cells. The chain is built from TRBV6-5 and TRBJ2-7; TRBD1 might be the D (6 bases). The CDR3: CASSSDRPRNYEQYF. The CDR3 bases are TGTGCCAGCAGTTCGGACAGACCTCGTAACTACGAGCAGTACTTC.